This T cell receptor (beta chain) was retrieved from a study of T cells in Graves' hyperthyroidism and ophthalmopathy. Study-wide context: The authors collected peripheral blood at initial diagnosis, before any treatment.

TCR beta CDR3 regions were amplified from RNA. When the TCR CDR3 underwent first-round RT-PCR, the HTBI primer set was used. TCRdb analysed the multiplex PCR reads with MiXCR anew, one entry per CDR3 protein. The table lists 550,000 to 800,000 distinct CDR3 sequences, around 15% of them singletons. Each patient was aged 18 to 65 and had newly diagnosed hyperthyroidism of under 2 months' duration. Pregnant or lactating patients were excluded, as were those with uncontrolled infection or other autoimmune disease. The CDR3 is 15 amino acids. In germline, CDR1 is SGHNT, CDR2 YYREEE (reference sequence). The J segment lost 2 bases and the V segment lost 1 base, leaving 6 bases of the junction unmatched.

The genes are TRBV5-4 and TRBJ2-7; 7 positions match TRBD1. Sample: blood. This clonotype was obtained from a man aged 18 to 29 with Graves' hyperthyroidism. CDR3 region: CASSLPGDRAYEQYF. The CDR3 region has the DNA TGTGCCAGCAGCTTGCCCGGGGACAGAGCCTACGAGCAGTACTTC.